These 27 T cell receptor beta chains came from one sample sequenced in a study of blood T cell repertoires in COVID-19. Here immunoSEQ multiplex PCR was the method, and the copy in TCRdb shows in-frame clones only, minus some. Altogether fewer than 85,000 clones are present, roughly 77% being singletons, with the ten largest covering 35%. The specimen was peripheral blood. The receptors here all came from a woman in her 70s with acute or convalescent COVID-19.

This clone showed up just once. The chain uses TRBV19 and TRBJ2-5, with D tentatively TRBD2 (6 bases). The CDR3 length is 14 residues. Germline CDR1 and CDR2: LNHDA and SQIVND (reference sequence). V lost 1 base to trimming and J lost 9 bases, with 15 bases between them. The CDR3 DNA follows: TGTGCCAGTAGTATAGGCGGGGCGGCGGAGGCCCAGTACTTC. This translates into CASSIGGAAEAQYF.

The chain combines TRBV6-1 with TRBJ2-1; 15 bases match TRBD2. CDR3 size: 15 residues. V was pared by 2 bases and J by 15 bases, with 8 bases of the junction left unmatched. Germline V gene lookup returns CDR1 MNHNS and CDR2 SASEGT. This chain's CDR3 is CASSEWTSGGARPFF. CDR3 coding DNA: TGTGCCAGCAGTGAATGGACTAGCGGGGGGGCCCGGCCGTTCTTC.

This clone was seen more than once but under ten times. The chain joins TRBV7-9 to TRBJ2-7; 11 nucleotides align to TRBD2. The CDR3 contains 15 residues. Germline CDR1 SEHNR, CDR2 FQNEAQ (reference sequence). V shed 5 bases and J 2 bases; nucleotides not matched to a gene: 5. The CDR3 loop is CASSPLAGVAYEQYF. The CDR3 DNA reads TGTGCCAGCAGCCCACTAGCGGGAGTGGCCTACGAGCAGTACTTC.

The chain couples TRBV4-1 to TRBJ2-3, with a possible D match to TRBD2 (5 bases). Trimming shortened V by 0 bases and J by 1 base, and 8 bases separated the two germline ends. The germline V gene has CDR1 MGHRA and CDR2 YSYEKL. There are 15 residues in the CDR3. The CDR3 bases are TGCGCCAGCAGCCAAGACCCGAGGGGCACAGATACGCAGTATTTT. Translating gives CASSQDPRGTDTQYF.

The chain recombines TRBV7-2 with TRBJ1-5, with 8 bases matching TRBD1. This CDR3 contains 15 residues. The ends lost 5 bases at V and 4 bases at J; junction bases unmatched: 7. Germline loops: CDR1 SGHTA, CDR2 FQGNSA. The CDR3 reads CASSPGQGRNQPQHF. The CDR3 region has the DNA TGTGCCAGCAGCCCCGGACAGGGTAGAAATCAGCCCCAGCATTTT. The variable domain in full, completed from reference TRBV7-2 and TRBJ1-5, reads GAGVSQSPSNKVTEKGKDVELRCDPISGHTALYWYRQSLGQGLEFLIYFQGNSAPDKSGLPSDRFSAERTGGSVSTLTIQRTQQEDSAVYLCASSPGQGRNQPQHFGDGTRLSIL.

The chain couples TRBV18 to TRBJ1-1; 8 bases are a match to TRBD1. The CDR3 has 16 residues. Germline CDR1 KGHSH, CDR2 LQKENI. J gave up 0 bases and V 3 bases, and 6 bases lay outside the gene matches. This CDR3 reads CASSPRGQGMNTEAFF. In nucleotides, the CDR3 is TGTGCCAGCTCACCCAGGGGGCAAGGGATGAACACTGAAGCTTTCTTT.

CDR3: CASSPRRGKIVNEQFF. The CDR3 bases are TGTGCCAGCAGCCCCAGGCGGGGTAAAATCGTGAATGAGCAGTTCTTC. The V and J genes are TRBV13 and TRBJ2-1; TRBD2 is a possible D gene (6 bases). Deletions cut 5 bases from V and 7 bases from J, with 21 bases between. The CDR3 is 16 amino acids. In germline, CDR1 is PRHDT, CDR2 FYEKMQ (reference sequence).

This sequence joins TRBV28 and TRBJ2-2; possible D gene TRBD2, 6 bases. The CDR3 totals 13 residues. The germline gives CDR1 MDHEN, CDR2 SYDVKM. Trimming removed 10 bases from V and 9 bases from J, with 18 bases in between. CDR3 sequence (DNA): TGTGCCACCACCGGGGGTTCCGGCTGGGAGCTGTTTTTT. As protein: CATTGGSGWELFF.

This clone was seen only a few times. CDR3 amino acids: CASSSGLQGYGYTF. The CDR3 nucleotides read TGTGCCAGCAGCTCAGGGTTACAGGGCTATGGCTACACCTTC. The V and J genes are TRBV11-3 and TRBJ1-2, with D possibly TRBD1 on 6 matching bases. Germline CDR1 SGHNT, CDR2 YENEEA. Trimming removed 4 bases from V and 4 bases from J, with 13 bases in between. This CDR3 comprises 14 residues.

The chain recombines TRBV19 with TRBJ1-4; 8 nucleotides agree with TRBD1. Germline values: CDR1 LNHDA, CDR2 SQIVND (reference sequence). J lost 2 bases, V lost 4 bases, and 0 bases had no gene match. There are 14 residues in the CDR3. CDR3 residues: CASSRTGTNEKLFF. The CDR3 region has the DNA TGTGCCAGTAGTAGGACAGGGACTAATGAAAAACTGTTTTTT.

The chain carries TRBV7-3 and TRBJ2-6; TRBD2 aligns across 7 bases. This CDR3 has 18 residues. The J segment lost 0 bases and the V segment lost 5 bases, leaving 10 bases of the junction unmatched. Germline V gives CDR1 SGHTA, CDR2 FQGTGA. CDR3 nucleotides: TGTGCCAGCAGCCCCGGGGGGAACCAGAACTCTGGGGCCAACGTCCTGACTTTC. Translation: CASSPGGNQNSGANVLTF.

The chain recombines TRBV6-5 with TRBJ1-3; D may be TRBD1 (6 bases). Trimming pared 6 bases from V and 3 bases from J, leaving 12 bases between. This CDR3 region has 14 residues. CDR1 and CDR2 (germline): MNHEY, SVGAGI. The CDR3 region has the DNA TGTGCCAGCAGCCCCGGACAGAATGGAAACACCATATATTTT. The encoded protein is CASSPGQNGNTIYF.

J is TRBJ2-7 and V is TRBV7-8; 8 bases match TRBD2. The CDR3 has 14 residues. CDR1 is SGHVS, CDR2 FQNEAQ, per germline. V was clipped by 2 bases and J by 3 bases; unmatched bases: 3. This CDR3 reads CASSLRSGVYEQYF. The CDR3 DNA is TGTGCCAGCAGCTTACGTAGCGGGGTCTACGAGCAGTACTTC.

The chain has TRBV5-4 and TRBJ2-3, with TRBD2 matching 11 bases. With 5 bases clipped from V and 3 bases from J, the junction kept 11 bases outside the gene matches. Germline V CDR1 and CDR2: SGHNT, YYREEE (reference sequence). CDR3 size: 17 residues. The CDR3 nucleotides read TGTGCCAGCAGTTTTCCGACTAGCGGGATAGGGACAGATACGCAGTATTTT. Translated: CASSFPTSGIGTDTQYF.

This clone came up a few times. The chain carries TRBV28 and TRBJ1-2; the match to TRBD1 covers 8 bases. Germline V gene sequence: CDR1 MDHEN, CDR2 SYDVKM. Trimming cost V 10 bases and J 3 bases; bases outside gene matches: 13. The length of the CDR3 is 15 residues. The CDR3 is CATTPRQGNYYGYTF. The CDR3 region has the DNA TGTGCCACCACACCCAGACAGGGGAATTACTATGGCTACACCTTC.

The chain recombines TRBV25-1 with TRBJ1-6; tentatively, D is TRBD1 (5 bases). V lost 1 base, J lost 10 bases, and 14 bases lay in between. This CDR3 is built from 15 residues. Germline CDR1 MGHDK, CDR2 SYGVNS. The CDR3 sequence is CASSEFKGLGSPLHF. CDR3 coding DNA: TGTGCCAGCAGTGAATTTAAGGGACTCGGGTCACCCCTCCACTTT.

This clone was recorded at least ten times. The rearrangement joins TRBV28 to TRBJ1-2; perhaps TRBD1 as D (6 bases). V gave up 3 bases and J gave up 2 bases, with 13 bases separating them. CDR3 length: 15 amino acids. CDR1 and CDR2 from the germline V gene are MDHEN and SYDVKM. CDR3 nucleotide sequence: TGTGCCAGCAGTTTCCTGGACAGAAAAAACTATGGCTACACCTTC. Encoded protein: CASSFLDRKNYGYTF.

The chain carries TRBV6-5 and TRBJ1-2, with D possibly being TRBD1 (5 bases). The CDR3 loop spans 14 amino acids. Per the germline V gene, CDR1 is MNHEY and CDR2 is SVGAGI. Trimming took off 11 bases at V and 0 bases at J, with 16 bases between the two ends. Written as DNA, the CDR3 is TGTGCCGGGACTTTGGGGGACGCTAACTATGGCTACACCTTC. This sequence encodes CAGTLGDANYGYTF.

This chain links TRBV6-5 with TRBJ1-6; D is perhaps TRBD1 (5 bases). V was pared by 0 bases and J by 7 bases, with 7 bases between. CDR1 and CDR2 (germline): MNHEY, SVGAGI. The length of the CDR3 is 14 residues. CDR3 in DNA: TGTGCCAGCAGTTACTCGAACAGGAATTCACCCCTCCACTTT. Translated: CASSYSNRNSPLHF.

The J gene is TRBJ2-3, the V gene TRBV5-6, with D possibly being TRBD2 (6 bases). The CDR3 contains 15 residues. Trimming removed 4 bases at V and 2 bases at J, with 14 bases between. CDR1 SGHDT and CDR2 YYEEEE come from the germline V gene. In DNA form, the CDR3 reads TGTGCCAGCAGCAAACTAGCTGGCAACACAGATACGCAGTATTTT. Its protein is CASSKLAGNTDTQYF.

CDR3 loop: CASTGTATSNQPQHF. As DNA, the CDR3 is TGTGCCAGCACCGGGACAGCGACTAGCAATCAGCCCCAGCATTTT. V usage is TRBV6-6 and J usage is TRBJ1-5, with 7 bases fitting TRBD1. This CDR3 contains 15 residues. CDR1 MNHNY and CDR2 SVGAGI come from the germline V gene (reference sequence). V dropped 7 bases and J dropped 0; count of bases not matched to a gene: 6.

This clone was recorded only once. The rearrangement links TRBV5-1 to TRBJ1-1, with D unclear. CDR1 and CDR2 (germline): SGHRS, YFSETQ. This CDR3 contains 15 residues. V was shortened by 4 bases and J by 4 bases, with 17 bases between the two germline ends. The CDR3 DNA reads as TGCGCCAGCAGCCTAGGCCCGGGTTATGGCACTGAAGCTTTCTTT. It yields the protein CASSLGPGYGTEAFF.

The chain joins TRBV11-2 to TRBJ1-3; D remains unclear. The CDR3 has 11 amino acids. V was shortened by 5 bases and J by 3 bases, with 2 bases between the two germline ends. Germline V gene sequence: CDR1 SGHAT, CDR2 FQNNGV. CDR3 sequence: CASSLGNTIYF. In nucleotides, the CDR3 is TGTGCCAGCAGCCTTGGAAACACCATATATTTT.

This clone has more than one count but fewer than ten. J is TRBJ1-2 and V is TRBV19, with 7 bases fitting TRBD1. Germline V gene sequence: CDR1 LNHDA, CDR2 SQIVND (reference sequence). This CDR3 has 14 amino acids. J gave up 9 bases and V 7 bases, and 14 bases lay outside the gene matches. CDR3 protein: CASTDSTGLGSYTF. In nucleotides, the CDR3 is TGTGCCAGTACCGATTCGACAGGGCTTGGAAGCTACACCTTC.

The chain carries TRBV11-2 and TRBJ1-6; D ambiguous. The CDR3 has 11 residues. The ends were cut back, 4 bases at V and 14 bases at J, with 9 bases in the middle. The germline gives CDR1 SGHAT, CDR2 FQNNGV. The CDR3 DNA sequence: TGTGCCAGCAGCTCCGGTCTGGCCCTCCACTTT. Its translation: CASSSGLALHF.

This rearrangement joins TRBV24-1 to TRBJ2-1; 7 nucleotides match TRBD2. This CDR3 contains 18 residues. V gave up 7 bases and J gave up 4 bases; unmatched junction bases: 18. The germline CDR1 and CDR2 sequences are KGHDR and SFDVKD. CDR3 coding DNA: TGTGCCACCAGCGGGGACGCCCGGACTAGAGCTTCTTACAATGAGCAGTTCTTC. Its translation: CATSGDARTRASYNEQFF.

The chain has TRBV6-1 and TRBJ2-4, with 10 bases that match TRBD1. CDR1 and CDR2 (germline): MNHNS, SASEGT. The V segment lost 4 bases and the J segment 1 base; nucleotides outside the gene matches: 4. The CDR3 length is 16 residues. The CDR3 DNA sequence: TGTGCCAGCAGTGTCGGGACAGGGGTGGCCAAAAACATTCAGTACTTC. Its protein product is CASSVGTGVAKNIQYF.